This T cell receptor beta chain came from a study of blood T cell repertoires in COVID-19. Study information: Sample material is recorded as cDNA or gDNA derived from T cells, B-cell-depleted T cells, or PBMCs.

Data came from immunoSEQ multiplex PCR; TCRdb stores just in-frame clones and leaves some out. Seen here are 70,000 to 85,000 clones, roughly nine tenths observed once, and the top ten hold roughly a tenth. Trimming removed 6 bases from V and 3 bases from J, with 15 bases in between. The CDR3 runs 15 residues. CDR1 and CDR2 (germline): LNHDA, SQIVND (reference sequence). The sequenced sample consisted of peripheral blood. The chain links TRBV19 to TRBJ1-5, with TRBD1 as a possible D gene (5 bases). This receptor was identified in a human donor in a cohort sampled during active COVID-19. The CDR3 nucleotides are TGTGCCAGTAGAACATCGGGGGGGATCAATCAGCCCCAGCATTTT. Protein product: CASRTSGGINQPQHF.